The T cell receptor beta chain described here comes from a study of blood T cells in healthy people across ages (dated by TCRdb to between 2014 and 2016). About the study as a whole: In model experiments, template switching captured about one uniquely barcoded TCR beta cDNA molecule for every two T cells. Using deep sequencing normalized with unique cDNA molecular identifiers, the study measured how TCR beta repertoire diversity changes with age. Donors were grouped into four age groups: young (average approximately 16 years), middle-aged (39), aged (about 59) and long-lived (around 80). The study analyzed two additional independent replicas of 1 million unique cDNA reads from the same blood draw for two donors, one aged 18 to 29 and one aged 80 or older.

In regard to this clonotype: The antigen this receptor binds is unknown. No base quality information exists; no much larger clone differs at one position.

The library was made by 5' RACE. This sample was sequenced with an Illumina HiSeq 2500. The second PCR ran for about 6 to 11 cycles and used a J-beta primer mix along with a sample-barcoded 5' primer. A unique molecular identifier was introduced onto each TCR beta cDNA molecule by a template-switch 5' adaptor carrying 12 random nucleotides. At least 2.5 million CDR3-containing paired-end reads were obtained from each sample. All of the RNA was converted into first-strand cDNA using the Mint cDNA synthesis kit, with a TRBC-specific oligonucleotide serving as the primer. Following uracil-DNA glycosylase treatment, a first 18-cycle PCR with universal primers M1SS and BC2_uni_R was performed on all cDNA. Under the source paper's analysis protocol: Each sample was normalized by randomly selecting 1 million high-quality reads, each carrying a distinct molecular identifier. Reads with shared molecular identifiers were discarded instead of being binned into consensus sequences. MiTCR, with a Q25 quality threshold and the strictest error-elimination algorithm, was used for CDR3 identification, clonotype clustering and error correction. Lower-bound total TCR beta diversity was estimated with a nonparametric unseen species model using Euler transformation. TCRdb itself trimmed the public reads at Q25 with fastp, ran MiXCR and retained productive beta chains. Entries are consolidated by CDR3 protein sequence, retaining the most common genes and DNA. TCRdb, not the original authors, processed these V and J calls. Here the sample has under 1,100,000 distinct CDR3 sequences; about 25% occur a single time. The ten largest clones add up to around 0.7% of the sample.

V and J are truncated by 7 bases and 10 bases respectively, leaving an intervening sequence of 8 bases. There are 11 amino acids in the CDR3, from cysteine to phenylalanine inclusive. Of the read, only the CDR3 DNA is kept; its 33 bases are in frame from base 1. The germline V gene (reference sequence) sets CDR1 to PRHDT and CDR2 to FYEKMQ. Broader findings and caveats from the paper: Because the CMV infection status of the donors was unknown, age-related changes in expanded clonotypes may potentially have been confounded. Compared with the aged group, more naive CD4+ T cells, fewer expanded clones and increased TCR diversity were shown by the long-lived group, suggesting age selection. Conclusive comparison of naive and antigen-experienced compartments was prevented by the profiling of bulk unsorted PBMCs. There was a strong correlation between observed TCR beta diversity and the percentage of naive T cells measured by flow cytometry. Total diversity estimates from one million sequenced T cells were considered lower bounds and underestimates. Observed TCR beta diversity per million T cells fell roughly linearly with age, and a significant reduction was already apparent by age roughly 40.

The donors were under 40 Caucasian individuals from Russia, aged about 6 to 100 years, who were systemically healthy. Approximately 9.7 milliliters of peripheral blood were drawn from each donor into EDTA-treated Vacutainer tubes. PBMCs were isolated by Ficoll-Paque density-gradient centrifugation, with at least 7 million obtained per sample. Total RNA, at least 5.5 micrograms per sample, was extracted from PBMCs with Trizol reagent. For every donor, flow cytometry on a PBMC aliquot measured the percentage of naive CD45RAhigh/CD27high T cells. The same data also contributed to another study, on T cells of mothers and their children. The second publication reports: Nine systemically healthy Caucasian individuals, comprising three mothers and their six children, were included as donors. cDNA synthesis consumed the entire amount of extracted RNA, loaded at approximately 1.6 ug RNA in each 15 ul reaction. In the second PCR, the M1S primer added sample barcodes and 2-4 random nucleotides. Each mother yielded over 9.5 million TCR beta CDR3 reads and each child some 3 million reads. In both related and unrelated pairs, thymic selection shapes the output of TCR recombination in a similar way, with inherited differences having only a minor effect. Normalized repertoire overlap in related mother-child pairs was always slightly higher than in unrelated mother-child pairs, but the difference was never significant. Persistent microchimeric T cell clones were not detected, at a sensitivity of approximately 100 clones per million clonotypes. In the study, deep NGS was used to compare the TCR beta repertoires of mothers and children, and features distinguishing related mother-child pairs from unrelated individuals were sought. On average, the children were approximately 12 +/- 4 years old, while the mothers were about 38 +/- 4 years old. After adapter ligation was performed with NEBNext reagents, the libraries were sequenced on an Illumina HiSeq 2000 with 100+100 nt paired-end reads. Mother and child libraries were prepared a month apart and sequenced in separate runs to prevent cross-contamination. For each donor, between about 450,000 and 2,300,000 distinct TCR beta clonotypes were identified. Naive TCR beta clonotypes were estimated from low-frequency clonotypes matched to each donor's FACS-determined naive share, without sorting.

Sequenced sample: blood. The TCR comes from a girl aged 2 to 10 in good health. The chain employs TRBV13 and TRBJ2-6; a confident D gene designation cannot be given. The CDR3 has the sequence CASKTRNVLTF. The DNA is TGTGCCAGCAAAACCCGTAACGTCCTGACTTTC. This CDR3, with the reference TRBV13 and TRBJ2-6 proteins standing in past its ends, gives the full variable domain AAGVIQSPRHLIKEKRETATLKCYPIPRHDTVYWYQQGPGQDPQFLISFYEKMQSDKGSIPDRFSAQQFSDYHSELNMSSLELGDSALYFCASKTRNVLTFGAGSRLTVL.